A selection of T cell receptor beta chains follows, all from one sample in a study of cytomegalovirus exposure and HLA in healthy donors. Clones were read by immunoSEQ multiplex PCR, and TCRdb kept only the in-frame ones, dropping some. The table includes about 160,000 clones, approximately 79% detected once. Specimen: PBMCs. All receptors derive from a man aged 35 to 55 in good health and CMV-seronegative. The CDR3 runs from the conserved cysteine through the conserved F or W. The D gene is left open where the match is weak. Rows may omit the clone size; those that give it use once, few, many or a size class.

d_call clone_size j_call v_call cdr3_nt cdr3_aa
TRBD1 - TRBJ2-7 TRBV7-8 TGTGCCAGCAGCTTAAGAGTTAACAGGGGGGACTTCTTCACCTACGAGCAGTACTTC CASSLRVNRGDFFTYEQYF
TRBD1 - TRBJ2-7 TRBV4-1 TGCGCCAGCAGCCAGAGACAGGGGAGCTACGAGCAGTACTTC CASSQRQGSYEQYF
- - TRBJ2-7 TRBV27 TGTGCCAGCAGAGGAATGACAGCCTACGAGCAGTACTTC CASRGMTAYEQYF
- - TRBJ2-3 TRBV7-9 TGTGCCAGCAGCTTAGCCGCAGATACGCAGTATTTT CASSLAADTQYF
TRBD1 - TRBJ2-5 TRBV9 TGTGCCAGCAGCGTAGGGGCAGGGGGTATACAAGAGACCCAGTACTTC CASSVGAGGIQETQYF
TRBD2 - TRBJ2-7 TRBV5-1 TGCGCCAGCAGCCCGGGGGGGACTAGCGGTACCTACGAGCAGTACTTC CASSPGGTSGTYEQYF
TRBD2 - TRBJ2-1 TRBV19 TGTGCCAGTAGGAGGACTAGCGGGAGAGGTAATGAGCAGTTCTTC CASRRTSGRGNEQFF
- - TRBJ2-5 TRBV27 TGTGCCAGCCAGCGGAGCCAACTAGCTTGGGAGACCCAGTACTTC CASQRSQLAWETQYF
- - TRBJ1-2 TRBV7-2 TGTGCCAGCAGCTTAACCCCGGGACAACAGACCTATGGCTACACCTTC CASSLTPGQQTYGYTF
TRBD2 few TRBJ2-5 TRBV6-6 TGTGCCAGCAGTTTAGCGGGATCGGGGGAGACCCAGTACTTC CASSLAGSGETQYF
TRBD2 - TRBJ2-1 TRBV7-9 TGTGCCAGCAGCGCACCTCTAGCGGGAGGGCCGAGGGAGCAGTTCTTC CASSAPLAGGPREQFF
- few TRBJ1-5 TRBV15 TGTGCCACCAGCAGAGATCACGAGGGTGGACAGCCCCAGCATTTT CATSRDHEGGQPQHF
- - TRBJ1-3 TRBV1 TGCACCAGCAGCCAAGAAACTAGGACGGCAAACACCATATATTTT CTSSQETRTANTIYF
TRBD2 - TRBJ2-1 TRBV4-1 TGCGCCAGCAGCCAAGATCGGGGACTAGGGGTTTCTAATGAGCAGTTCTTC CASSQDRGLGVSNEQFF
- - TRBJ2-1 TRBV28 TGTGCCAGCACCCGCGGGGCCAGCTCCTACAATGAGCAGTTCTTC CASTRGASSYNEQFF
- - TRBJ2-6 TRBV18 TGTGCCAGCTCACCACCGGAGGGGACTGGGGCCAACGTCCTGACTTTC CASSPPEGTGANVLTF
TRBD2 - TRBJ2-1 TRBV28 TGTGCCAGCAGTCCCCAGCGGGAGGCCTACAATGAGCAGTTCTTC CASSPQREAYNEQFF
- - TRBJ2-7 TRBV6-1 TGTGCCAGCAGTGGGCGAGGGGGACACGAGCAGTACTTC CASSGRGGHEQYF
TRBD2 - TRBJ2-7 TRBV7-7 TGTGCTAGCAGCCCGTCGTTAGCGGGAGTCGAGCAGTACTTC CASSPSLAGVEQYF
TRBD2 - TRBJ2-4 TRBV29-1 TGCAGCGTTGAAGGGCTAGCGGGGGAAGGCCTGAACATTCAGTACTTC CSVEGLAGEGLNIQYF
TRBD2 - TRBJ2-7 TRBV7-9 TGTGCCAGCAGCTTAGTTCCACGGGGGGTTGGTGACGAGCAGTACTTC CASSLVPRGVGDEQYF
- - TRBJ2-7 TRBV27 TGTGCCAGCAGTTCACCAGACTACGAGCAGTACTTC CASSSPDYEQYF